Detailed here is one T cell receptor beta chain. At one boundary the junction diverges from the germline segment, which might be a read error. The entry originates in a study of blood T cell repertoires in COVID-19. The overall study: The cDNA or gDNA used as material had been derived from T cells, B-cell-depleted T cells, or PBMCs.

In the original analysis: Amplification with reference gene primers provided the estimates of nucleated cell counts. The repertoire was sequenced with immunoSEQ multiplex PCR; TCRdb's copy has only in-frame clones and lacks some. The V and J calls and clone size are taken from that table; D and trimming were inferred from the DNA. The table has roughly 200,000 clones, approximately 80% seen once. The germline gives CDR1 SNHLY, CDR2 FYNNEI. The CDR3 has 12 amino acids. This TCR was sampled from a human donor in a cohort sampled during active COVID-19. The sequencing sample was made of peripheral blood. This chain uses TRBV2 with TRBJ2-1; 7 nucleotides align to TRBD2. CDR3 in DNA: TGTGCCAGCACTCGGGACTCCCATGGGAGGGTCTTC. Its protein product is CASTRDSHGRVF.